Presented here are 27 T cell receptor beta chains from one specimen sequenced in a study of blood T cell repertoires in COVID-19. Data came from immunoSEQ multiplex PCR; TCRdb stores just in-frame clones and leaves some out. Altogether approximately 310,000 clones are present, approximately 83% being singletons, with the ten largest covering roughly 2.3%. Sequences were obtained from PBMCs or T cells enriched from blood (not recorded which). These receptors were taken from a man aged 30 to 39 who had recovered from COVID-19.

The CDR3 nucleotides are TGTGCCACTTGGACGGGGGTACGCGCCGGGGAGCTGTTTTTT. It codes for CATWTGVRAGELFF. V is TRBV7-6 and J is TRBJ2-2, with D maybe TRBD2 (6 bases). The CDR3 has 14 residues. Deletions cut 10 bases from V and 6 bases from J, with 18 bases between. CDR1 and CDR2 from the germline V gene are SGHVS and FNYEAQ.

The V call is TRBV5-1, the J call TRBJ2-7; 9 bases agree with TRBD1. Germline lookup yields CDR1 SGHRS and CDR2 YFSETQ. This CDR3 spans 14 amino acids. With V trimmed by 4 bases and J by 4 bases, 6 bases remained unmatched. The CDR3 reads CASSDGQGRYEQYF. The DNA of the CDR3 is TGCGCCAGCAGCGACGGACAGGGGAGGTACGAGCAGTACTTC.

V usage is TRBV18 and J usage is TRBJ1-2; possibly TRBD1 for D (6 bases). The CDR3 totals 16 residues. V was shortened by 2 bases and J by 6 bases, with 19 bases between the two germline ends. Germline V gene sequence: CDR1 KGHSH, CDR2 LQKENI. CDR3 in DNA: TGTGCCAGCTCACCAAGGCCCCAGGGGCGGGTGGATGGCTACACCTTC. Its translation: CASSPRPQGRVDGYTF.

This chain links TRBV7-8 with TRBJ2-1; 10 bases agree with TRBD2. The ends lost 3 bases at V and 2 bases at J; junction bases unmatched: 4. The CDR3 contains 16 residues. Germline loops: CDR1 SGHVS, CDR2 FQNEAQ. The CDR3 bases are TGTGCCAGCAGCTTGATAGCGGGGGGCCCCTACAATGAGCAGTTCTTC. Protein product: CASSLIAGGPYNEQFF.

This clone was detected only a few times. The chain couples TRBV5-4 to TRBJ1-3; the match to TRBD1 covers 9 bases. The CDR3 is 14 amino acids. V shed 4 bases, J shed 8 bases, and the junction held 7 bases outside the gene matches. Germline V gives CDR1 SGHNT, CDR2 YYREEE (reference sequence). CDR3 in amino acids: CASSAGTGIDTIYF. CDR3 in DNA: TGTGCCAGCAGCGCCGGGACAGGGATAGACACCATATATTTT.

The chain carries TRBV4-1 and TRBJ2-3, with TRBD2 identical over 10 bases. CDR3 length equals 14 residues. V dropped 6 bases and J dropped 6; count of bases not matched to a gene: 6. Looked up from germline, CDR1 is MGHRA and CDR2 is YSYEKL. The DNA for the CDR3 is TGCGCCAGCAGGCTAGCGGGGGCCGGGGATACGCAGTATTTT. Amino acid sequence: CASRLAGAGDTQYF.

J is TRBJ1-1 and V is TRBV14, with 8 bases matching TRBD1. Unmatched junction bases numbered 13, after V lost 0 bases and J lost 1 base. CDR3 size: 19 residues. Per the germline V gene, CDR1 is SGHDN and CDR2 is FVKESK. The CDR3 here is CASSQDKGTGASPNTEAFF. The CDR3 coding sequence is TGTGCCAGCAGCCAAGATAAAGGGACAGGTGCAAGCCCGAACACTGAAGCTTTCTTT. The full variable domain, rest sourced from reference TRBV14 and TRBJ1-1, is EAGVTQFPSHSVIEKGQTVTLRCDPISGHDNLYWYRRVMGKEIKFLLHFVKESKQDESGMPNNRFLAERTGGTYSTLKVQPAELEDSGVYFCASSQDKGTGASPNTEAFFGQGTRLTVV.

The chain combines TRBV10-3 with TRBJ1-1, with 10 bases aligning to TRBD1. Germline trimming cut 6 bases from V and 1 base from J; bases unmatched to any gene: 2. Germline CDR1 reads ENHRY; CDR2 reads SYGVKD. The CDR3 loop spans 14 amino acids. CDR3 sequence: CAIRRQGANTEAFF. The CDR3 region has the DNA TGTGCCATCAGGAGACAGGGGGCGAACACTGAAGCTTTCTTT.

V and J are TRBV10-3 and TRBJ2-1; D may be TRBD1 (6 bases). The CDR3 sequence is 20 residues long. Trimming removed 0 bases at V and 6 bases at J, with 27 bases between. Looked up from germline, CDR1 is ENHRY and CDR2 is SYGVKD. The CDR3 nucleotides read TGTGCCATCAGTGAGTCGGTTTTGCAGGGGCAAAAGGGTCTGGGCAATGAGCAGTTCTTC. This sequence encodes CAISESVLQGQKGLGNEQFF.

Only one count was recorded for this clone. J is TRBJ2-3 and V is TRBV2, with D possibly TRBD1 on 5 matching bases. CDR1 and CDR2 from the germline V gene are SNHLY and FYNNEI. This CDR3 spans 11 amino acids. V lost 5 bases, J lost 8 bases, and 8 bases lay in between. The CDR3 protein is CASSWGGTQYF. The CDR3 DNA reads as TGTGCCAGCAGTTGGGGCGGTACGCAGTATTTT.

V gene TRBV5-1 combines with J gene TRBJ1-1; 7 bases fit TRBD1. The germline CDR1 and CDR2 sequences are SGHRS and YFSETQ. There are 14 residues in the CDR3. V lost 4 bases to trimming and J lost 3 bases; unmatched junction nucleotides: 6. As DNA, the CDR3 is TGCGCCAGCAGCAAGGGACAGAGGGACACTGAAGCTTTCTTT. It translates to CASSKGQRDTEAFF.

The rearrangement joins TRBV12-3 or TRBV12-4 to TRBJ2-1; perhaps TRBD2 as D (5 bases). V lost 7 bases, J lost 8 bases, and 12 bases lay in between. The CDR3 runs 12 residues. This CDR3 reads CASTPGYDEQFF. For the CDR3, the DNA is TGTGCCAGCACCCCGGGATACGATGAGCAGTTCTTC.

J is TRBJ2-1 and V is TRBV5-1; no definite D call. The CDR3 length is 15 residues. In germline, CDR1 is SGHRS, CDR2 YFSETQ. V gave up 6 bases and J gave up 0 bases, with 13 bases separating them. The CDR3 loop is CASKYGGASYNEQFF. The CDR3 nucleotides are TGCGCCAGCAAATACGGCGGAGCCTCCTACAATGAGCAGTTCTTC. The entire variable domain, with the rest obtained from reference TRBV5-1 and TRBJ2-1, is as follows: KAGVTQTPRYLIKTRGQQVTLSCSPISGHRSVSWYQQTPGQGLQFLFEYFSETQRNKGNFPGRFSGRQFSNSRSEMNVSTLELGDSALYLCASKYGGASYNEQFFGPGTRLTVL.

The chain links TRBV4-1 to TRBJ1-2, with D possibly being TRBD1 (5 bases). V dropped 5 bases and J dropped 4 bases, with 17 bases sitting between them. The length of the CDR3 is 15 residues. Germline V CDR1 and CDR2: MGHRA, YSYEKL. This CDR3 is CASSSPSDSFYGYTF. The CDR3 coding sequence is TGCGCCAGCAGCTCCCCATCAGACAGCTTCTATGGCTACACCTTC.

The V call is TRBV2, the J call TRBJ1-1, with unresolved D. Trimming took off 4 bases at V and 2 bases at J, with 8 bases between the two ends. In germline, CDR1 is SNHLY, CDR2 FYNNEI. The CDR3 sequence is 13 residues long. The CDR3 DNA follows: TGTGCCAGCAGTGTACAGACAAACACTGAAGCTTTCTTT. It is translated as CASSVQTNTEAFF.

The V and J genes are TRBV5-1 and TRBJ2-1, with 8 bases matching TRBD1. Germline V gives CDR1 SGHRS, CDR2 YFSETQ. Germline trimming cut 4 bases from V and 6 bases from J; bases unmatched to any gene: 6. CDR3 length equals 14 residues. Here the CDR3 DNA reads TGCGCCAGCAGCAGCGGACAGGGTACCAATGAGCAGTTCTTC. Residues: CASSSGQGTNEQFF.

The chain recombines TRBV12-3 or TRBV12-4 with TRBJ1-2; possible D gene TRBD1, 5 bases. The CDR3 sequence is 12 residues long. V shed 3 bases and J shed 8 bases, with 10 bases lying between them. The chain's CDR3 is CASSFGGWGYTF. The CDR3 region has the DNA TGTGCCAGCAGTTTCGGGGGTTGGGGCTACACCTTC.

This clone was recorded a few times. The gene calls are TRBV10-3 and TRBJ1-2; D is ambiguous. There are 17 residues in the CDR3. Germline CDR1 reads ENHRY; CDR2 reads SYGVKD. Trimming removed 0 bases from V and 4 bases from J, with 18 bases in between. Here the CDR3 reads CAISESGRKQVGYGYTF. CDR3 in DNA: TGTGCCATCAGTGAGTCTGGCCGCAAGCAGGTTGGCTATGGCTACACCTTC.

The rearrangement uses TRBV30 and TRBJ1-2; the match to TRBD1 covers 7 bases. V gave up 7 bases and J gave up 5 bases; unmatched junction bases: 19. Germline V lookup: CDR1 GTSNPN, CDR2 SVGIG (reference sequence). The CDR3 extends over 16 amino acids. The DNA for the CDR3 is TGTGCCTTCCACACAGCTCCCTCGACAGGGAGATATGGCTACACCTTC. This codes for CAFHTAPSTGRYGYTF. The full variable domain, rest sourced from reference TRBV30 and TRBJ1-2, is SQTIHQWPATLVQPVGSPLSLECTVEGTSNPNLYWYRQAAGRGLQLLFYSVGIGQISSEVPQNLSASRPQDRQFILSSKKLLLSDSGFYLCAFHTAPSTGRYGYTFGSGTRLTVV.

In nucleotides, the CDR3 is TGTGCCAGCAGTGAATGGGGAGGCAGGACTGAAGCTTTCTTT. It codes for CASSEWGGRTEAFF. The J gene is TRBJ1-1, the V gene TRBV2; the D is unclear. CDR3 length: 14 residues. Trimming took off 2 bases at V and 5 bases at J, with 12 bases between the two ends. From germline, CDR1 is SNHLY and CDR2 FYNNEI.

The chain couples TRBV7-9 to TRBJ2-3, with TRBD2 identical over 12 bases. V shed 1 base and J 1 base; nucleotides not matched to a gene: 0. Germline CDR1 SEHNR, CDR2 FQNEAQ (reference sequence). The CDR3 has 16 amino acids. The CDR3 sequence: CASSLGLAGGTDTQYF. CDR3 sequence (DNA): TGTGCCAGCAGCTTAGGACTAGCGGGGGGCACAGATACGCAGTATTTT.

This chain links TRBV9 with TRBJ1-1; 11 bases match TRBD1. V shed 3 bases, J shed 6 bases, and the junction held 10 bases outside the gene matches. CDR1 and CDR2 from the germline V gene are SGDLS and YYNGEE. The CDR3 is 16 residues long. CDR3 residues: CASSGGQGASIPEAFF. In DNA, the CDR3 is TGTGCCAGCAGCGGTGGACAGGGGGCTTCCATTCCTGAAGCTTTCTTT.

This chain connects TRBV9 to TRBJ1-2; 10 nucleotides align to TRBD1. J was trimmed by 6 bases and V by 0 bases; bases with no gene match: 17. CDR1 is SGDLS, CDR2 YYNGEE, per germline. The CDR3 runs to 19 residues. The CDR3 protein is CASSVGLSNSGTGVNGYTF. CDR3 sequence (DNA): TGTGCCAGCAGCGTAGGTTTGAGTAATTCGGGGACAGGGGTTAATGGCTACACCTTC.

The chain employs TRBV15 and TRBJ1-4; 9 bases line up with TRBD1. Losses at the gene ends were 1 base for V and 5 bases for J; bases not matched to a gene: 5. The CDR3 extends over 16 amino acids. The germline gives CDR1 LNHNV, CDR2 YYDKDF (reference sequence). CDR3 DNA sequence: TGTGCCACCAGCAGAGGCGTGACAGGGGGGAATGAAAAACTGTTTTTT. This gives the protein CATSRGVTGGNEKLFF.

The chain has TRBV6-5 and TRBJ1-2; D is perhaps TRBD1 (5 bases). Trimming took 8 bases from V and 8 from J, leaving 15 bases between them. Germline loops: CDR1 MNHEY, CDR2 SVGAGI. The CDR3 loop spans 12 amino acids. CDR3 in DNA: TGTGCCAGCTTTGTCAGGGAATTCGGCTACACCTTC. Translated, it gives CASFVREFGYTF.

The gene calls are TRBV6-1 and TRBJ2-7, with TRBD1 matching 9 bases. Trimming at V came to 3 bases and at J to 2 bases, leaving 8 bases not matched to a gene. The CDR3 loop spans 16 amino acids. Germline CDR1 is MNHNS and CDR2 is SASEGT. The CDR3 loop is CASSEGQGSGAYEQYF. CDR3 DNA: TGTGCCAGCAGTGAGGGACAGGGATCCGGGGCCTACGAGCAGTACTTC.

Remarks on this clone: The sample has other DNA sequences that encode this CDR3 too. The chain carries TRBV5-6 and TRBJ1-2, with 7 bases fitting TRBD1. V shed 0 bases and J 4 bases; nucleotides not matched to a gene: 0. This CDR3 is built from 13 residues. Germline V lookup: CDR1 SGHDT, CDR2 YYEEEE. The CDR3 DNA follows: TGTGCCAGCAGCTTGGACAGGGGCTATGGCTACACCTTC. This codes for CASSLDRGYGYTF.